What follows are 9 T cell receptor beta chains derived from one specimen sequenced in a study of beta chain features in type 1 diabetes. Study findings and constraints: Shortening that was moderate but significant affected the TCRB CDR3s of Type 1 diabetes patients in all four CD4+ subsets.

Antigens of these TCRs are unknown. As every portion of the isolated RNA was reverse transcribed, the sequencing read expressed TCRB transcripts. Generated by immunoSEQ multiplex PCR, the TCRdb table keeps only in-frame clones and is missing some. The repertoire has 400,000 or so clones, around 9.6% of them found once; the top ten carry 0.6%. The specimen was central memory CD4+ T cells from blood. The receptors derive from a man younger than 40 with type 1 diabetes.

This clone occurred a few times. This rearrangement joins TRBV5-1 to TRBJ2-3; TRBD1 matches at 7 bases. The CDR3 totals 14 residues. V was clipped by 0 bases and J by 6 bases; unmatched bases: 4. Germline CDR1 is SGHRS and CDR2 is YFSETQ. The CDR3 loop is CASSLGDSGDTQYF. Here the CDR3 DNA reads TGCGCCAGCAGCTTGGGGGACAGTGGGGATACGCAGTATTTT.

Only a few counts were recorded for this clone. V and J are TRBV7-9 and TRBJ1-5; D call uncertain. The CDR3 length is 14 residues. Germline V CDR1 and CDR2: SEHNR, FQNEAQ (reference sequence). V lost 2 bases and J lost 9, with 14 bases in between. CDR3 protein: CASSLLGTLGPQHF. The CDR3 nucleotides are TGTGCCAGCAGCTTACTGGGAACCTTGGGGCCCCAGCATTTT.

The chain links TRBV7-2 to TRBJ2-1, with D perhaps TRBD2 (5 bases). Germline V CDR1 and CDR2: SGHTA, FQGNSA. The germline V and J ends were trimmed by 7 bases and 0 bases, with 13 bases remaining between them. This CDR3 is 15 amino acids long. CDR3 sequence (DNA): TGTGCCAGCATCACGGGATCGAGCTCCTACAATGAGCAGTTCTTC. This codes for CASITGSSSYNEQFF.

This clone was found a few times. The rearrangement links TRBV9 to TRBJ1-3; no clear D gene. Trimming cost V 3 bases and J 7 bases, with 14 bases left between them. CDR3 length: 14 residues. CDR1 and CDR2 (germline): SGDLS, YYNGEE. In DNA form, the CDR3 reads TGTGCCAGCAGCGAGCACCCAACGGGGAACACCATATATTTT. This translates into CASSEHPTGNTIYF.

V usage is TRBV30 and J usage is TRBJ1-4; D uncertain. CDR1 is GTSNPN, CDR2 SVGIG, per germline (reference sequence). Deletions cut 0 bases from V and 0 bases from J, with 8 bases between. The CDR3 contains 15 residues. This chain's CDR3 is CAWSVGSATNEKLFF. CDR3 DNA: TGTGCCTGGAGTGTAGGGTCAGCAACTAATGAAAAACTGTTTTTT.

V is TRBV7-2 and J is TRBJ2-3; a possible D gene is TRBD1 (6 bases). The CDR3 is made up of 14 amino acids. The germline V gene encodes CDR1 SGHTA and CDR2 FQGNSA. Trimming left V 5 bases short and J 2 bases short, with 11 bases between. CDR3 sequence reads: CASSLGQLTDTQYF. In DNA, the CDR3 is TGTGCCAGCAGCCTAGGACAGCTCACAGATACGCAGTATTTT.

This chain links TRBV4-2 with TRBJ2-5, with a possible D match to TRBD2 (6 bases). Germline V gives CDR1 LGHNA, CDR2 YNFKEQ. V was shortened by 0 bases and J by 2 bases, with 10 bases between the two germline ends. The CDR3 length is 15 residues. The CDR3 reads CASSQDWREQETQYF. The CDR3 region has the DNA TGTGCCAGCAGCCAAGATTGGCGGGAACAAGAGACCCAGTACTTC.

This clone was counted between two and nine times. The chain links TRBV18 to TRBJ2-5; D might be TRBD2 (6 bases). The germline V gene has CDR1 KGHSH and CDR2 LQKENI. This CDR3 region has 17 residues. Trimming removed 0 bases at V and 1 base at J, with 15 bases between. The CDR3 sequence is CASSPPRGFYSQETQYF. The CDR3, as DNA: TGTGCCAGCTCACCACCTCGGGGGTTTTACTCCCAAGAGACCCAGTACTTC.

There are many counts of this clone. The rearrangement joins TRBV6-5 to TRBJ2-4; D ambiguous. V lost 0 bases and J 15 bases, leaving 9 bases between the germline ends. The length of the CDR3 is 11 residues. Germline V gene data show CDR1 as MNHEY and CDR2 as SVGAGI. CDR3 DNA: TGTGCCAGCAGTTACTCGAATAGTGGGTACTTC. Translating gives CASSYSNSGYF.